The sequence of this TCR beta chain was determined in a study of blood T cell repertoires in COVID-19. Overall study: The samples span acute and convalescent COVID-19 from the United States, Italy and Spain. PBMCs, B-cell-depleted T cells, or T cells were the source of the cDNA or gDNA that made up the material.

Per the original data handling: Reference gene primer amplification gave estimated nucleated cell counts. Clones were read by immunoSEQ multiplex PCR, and TCRdb kept only the in-frame ones, dropping some. The V and J calls and clone size are taken from that table; D and trimming were inferred from the DNA. The data contain 140,000 to 150,000 clones, roughly nine tenths of them singletons. The CDR3 runs 17 residues. Germline values: CDR1 LGHNA, CDR2 YSLEER. Trimming at V came to 0 bases and at J to 7 bases, leaving 8 bases not matched to a gene. This TCR came from a man in his late teens or twenties with COVID-19, enrolled during active disease. The chain recombines TRBV4-3 with TRBJ2-6; 8 bases align to TRBD1. The specimen sequenced was peripheral blood. The CDR3 here is CASSQDYRGSIANVLTF. The CDR3 nucleotides are TGCGCCAGCAGCCAAGATTACAGGGGGTCCATAGCCAACGTCCTGACTTTC.